This TCR beta chain was captured in a study of blood T cell repertoires in COVID-19. Overall study context: T cells, B-cell-depleted T cells, or PBMCs supplied cDNA or gDNA.

Donors were grouped by their self-reported clinical history. Symptom resolution, clearance, or two negative PCRs marked donors in Cohort 3 as recovered. Germline CDR1 SGHRS, CDR2 YFSETQ. The V segment lost 4 bases and the J segment 2 bases; nucleotides outside the gene matches: 12. The CDR3 extends over 16 amino acids. Produced via immunoSEQ multiplex PCR; TCRdb's table is partial and in-frame only. Seen here are around 310,000 clones, over 85% observed once, and the top ten hold around 9%. The specimen sequenced was PBMCs or T cells enriched from blood (not recorded which). The TCR was taken from a woman in her twenties or thirties who had recovered from COVID-19. The chain couples TRBV5-1 to TRBJ2-7, with 7 positions matching TRBD2. In DNA form, the CDR3 reads TGCGCCAGCAGCCGAGACGCTGGGGGGAGGGCCTACGAGCAGTACTTC. This translates into CASSRDAGGRAYEQYF. Filled out from reference TRBV5-1 and TRBJ2-7, the complete variable domain reads KAGVTQTPRYLIKTRGQQVTLSCSPISGHRSVSWYQQTPGQGLQFLFEYFSETQRNKGNFPGRFSGRQFSNSRSEMNVSTLELGDSALYLCASSRDAGGRAYEQYFGPGTRLTVT.